Following are 10 T cell receptor beta chains from one sample sequenced in a study of untreated major depressive disorder. The study, taken as a whole, reports: Depressed patients' CD4+ T cells carried increased TRBV05-01 (Vbeta 5.1) usage versus control CD4+ T cells.

Assay used: immunoSEQ multiplex PCR; TCRdb lists only in-frame clones, some missing. This repertoire shows about 27,000 clones, 91% found once; its top ten account for roughly 0.72%. No antigen is known for these receptors. The sample consisted of CD4+ T cells from PBMCs. These receptors were taken from a woman in her 30s with major depressive disorder.

V is TRBV9 and J is TRBJ2-2, with 11 bases fitting TRBD2. Germline CDR1 reads SGDLS; CDR2 reads YYNGEE. V shed 4 bases, J shed 4 bases, and the junction held 9 bases outside the gene matches. This CDR3 spans 17 amino acids. For the CDR3, the DNA is TGTGCCAGCAGCCCCCGTTTAGCGGGGGGGACCACCGGGGAGCTGTTTTTT. Translation gives CASSPRLAGGTTGELFF.

This chain links TRBV4-3 with TRBJ1-6, with 8 bases that match TRBD1. Germline CDR1 reads LGHNA; CDR2 reads YSLEER. Trimming cost V 0 bases and J 9 bases; bases outside gene matches: 7. This CDR3 spans 16 amino acids. The CDR3, as DNA: TGCGCCAGCAGCCAAGATTCGCCAGGGGGCTTTTCACCCCTCCACTTT. Its protein is CASSQDSPGGFSPLHF.

This chain uses TRBV7-2 with TRBJ1-1; D is unresolved. The germline V gene has CDR1 SGHTA and CDR2 FQGNSA. The germline V and J ends were trimmed by 5 bases and 7 bases, with 8 bases remaining between them. The CDR3 is 11 amino acids. The chain's CDR3 is CASSPRYEAFF. CDR3 in DNA: TGTGCCAGCAGCCCTCGCTATGAAGCTTTCTTT. The full variable domain, completed using reference TRBV7-2 and TRBJ1-1, is GAGVSQSPSNKVTEKGKDVELRCDPISGHTALYWYRQSLGQGLEFLIYFQGNSAPDKSGLPSDRFSAERTGGSVSTLTIQRTQQEDSAVYLCASSPRYEAFFGQGTRLTVV.

V gene TRBV7-2 combines with J gene TRBJ2-3; 8 bases agree with TRBD2. The V segment lost 3 bases and the J segment 5 bases; nucleotides outside the gene matches: 1. CDR3 length: 13 amino acids. Per the germline V gene, CDR1 is SGHTA and CDR2 is FQGNSA. DNA for the CDR3: TGTGCCAGCAGCTTTCGGGGGGGAGATACGCAGTATTTT. It is translated as CASSFRGGDTQYF.

The chain recombines TRBV29-1 with TRBJ2-1, with 9 positions matching TRBD1. Germline V CDR1 and CDR2: SQVTM, ANQGSEA. This CDR3 has 14 residues. V lost 6 bases and J lost 9; bases outside the gene matches: 12. The CDR3 sequence is CSVRSGTGRIEQFF. The CDR3 region has the DNA TGCAGCGTCAGATCGGGGACAGGGCGGATTGAGCAGTTCTTC.

The V and J genes are TRBV4-1 and TRBJ2-1, with 10 bases identical to TRBD1. CDR3 size: 18 residues. With 5 bases clipped from V and 1 base from J, the junction kept 11 bases outside the gene matches. Germline V gene lookup returns CDR1 MGHRA and CDR2 YSYEKL. The CDR3 loop is CASSVLTGQGISYNEQFF. The CDR3 DNA follows: TGCGCCAGCAGCGTCCTGACGGGACAGGGGATATCCTACAATGAGCAGTTCTTC.

The rearrangement links TRBV27 to TRBJ2-5; a weak D match, TRBD2 (6 bases). V dropped 8 bases and J dropped 7 bases, with 17 bases sitting between them. In germline, CDR1 is MNHEY, CDR2 SMNVEV (reference sequence). This CDR3 region has 13 residues. CDR3 bases: TGTGCCAGCTGGACGGGTATGGGAGGGACCCAGTACTTC. The encoded protein is CASWTGMGGTQYF.

The chain has TRBV25-1 and TRBJ1-1; D unclear. The V end lost 6 bases, the J end lost 1 base, and 9 bases lay between the germline ends. Germline V gene sequence: CDR1 MGHDK, CDR2 SYGVNS. The length of the CDR3 is 13 residues. CDR3 amino acids: CASRAMKNTEAFF. CDR3 nucleotide sequence: TGTGCCAGCAGGGCCATGAAGAACACTGAAGCTTTCTTT. Based on the CDR3 plus reference TRBV25-1 and TRBJ1-1, the full variable domain is EADIYQTPRYLVIGTGKKITLECSQTMGHDKMYWYQQDPGMELHLIHYSYGVNSTEKGDLSSESTVSRIRTEHFPLTLESARPSHTSQYLCASRAMKNTEAFFGQGTRLTVV.

This clone was recorded once. The chain carries TRBV4-1 and TRBJ2-1, with 11 bases lining up with TRBD2. Per the germline V gene, CDR1 is MGHRA and CDR2 is YSYEKL. This CDR3 comprises 16 residues. V was clipped by 4 bases and J by 0 bases; unmatched bases: 2. The CDR3 loop is CASSRTSGSSYNEQFF. CDR3 DNA sequence: TGCGCCAGCAGCCGTACTAGCGGGAGCTCCTACAATGAGCAGTTCTTC.

The chain has TRBV5-6 and TRBJ2-2; D gene ambiguous. Germline V gene sequence: CDR1 SGHDT, CDR2 YYEEEE. CDR3 length: 12 residues. Between the trimmed V and J ends, which lost 5 bases and 3 bases, there was a span of 5 bases. The CDR3 coding sequence is TGTGCCAGCAGTAGTTACACCGGGGAGCTGTTTTTT. It translates to CASSSYTGELFF. Using reference TRBV5-6 and TRBJ2-2 for the parts outside the CDR3, the full variable domain is DAGVTQSPTHLIKTRGQQVTLRCSPKSGHDTVSWYQQALGQGPQFIFQYYEEEERQRGNFPDRFSGHQFPNYSSELNVNALLLGDSALYLCASSSYTGELFFGEGSRLTVL.